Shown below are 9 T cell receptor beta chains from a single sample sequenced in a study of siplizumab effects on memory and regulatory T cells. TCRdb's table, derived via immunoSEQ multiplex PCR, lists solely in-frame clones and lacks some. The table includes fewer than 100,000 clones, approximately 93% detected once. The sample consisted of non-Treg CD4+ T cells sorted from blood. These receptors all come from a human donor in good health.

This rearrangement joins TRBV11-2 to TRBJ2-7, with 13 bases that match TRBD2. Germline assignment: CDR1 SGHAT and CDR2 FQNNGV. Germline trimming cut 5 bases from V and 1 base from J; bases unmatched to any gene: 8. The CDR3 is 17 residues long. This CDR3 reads CASSQTSGGHHSYEQYF. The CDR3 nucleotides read TGTGCCAGCAGCCAGACTAGCGGGGGGCATCATTCCTACGAGCAGTACTTC.

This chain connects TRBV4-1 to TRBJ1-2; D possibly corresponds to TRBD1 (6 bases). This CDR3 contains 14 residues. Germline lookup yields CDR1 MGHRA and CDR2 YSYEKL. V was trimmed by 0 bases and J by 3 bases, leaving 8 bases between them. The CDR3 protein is CASSQEGGDYGYTF. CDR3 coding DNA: TGCGCCAGCAGCCAAGAGGGGGGCGACTATGGCTACACCTTC.

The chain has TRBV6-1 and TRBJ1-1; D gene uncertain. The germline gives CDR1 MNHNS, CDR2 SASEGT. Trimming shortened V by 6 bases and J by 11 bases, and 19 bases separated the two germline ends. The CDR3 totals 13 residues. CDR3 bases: TGTGCCAGCAGCGCCGGTGACCGAAAGCGGGCTTTCTTT. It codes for CASSAGDRKRAFF.

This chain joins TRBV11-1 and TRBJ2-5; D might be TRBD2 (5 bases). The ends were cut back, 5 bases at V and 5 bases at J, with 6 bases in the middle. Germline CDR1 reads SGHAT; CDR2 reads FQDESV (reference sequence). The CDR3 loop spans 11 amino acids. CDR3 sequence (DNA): TGTGCCAGCAGCCGAGGGGAGACCCAGTACTTC. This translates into CASSRGETQYF.

The CDR3 DNA sequence: TGCGCCAGCAGCAACGGGACTAGCGGGGGAGTAGAGACCCAGTACTTC. It specifies CASSNGTSGGVETQYF. The genes are TRBV5-1 and TRBJ2-5, with 14 positions matching TRBD2. Germline V gene data show CDR1 as SGHRS and CDR2 as YFSETQ. V dropped 4 bases and J dropped 4; count of bases not matched to a gene: 6. There are 16 residues in the CDR3.

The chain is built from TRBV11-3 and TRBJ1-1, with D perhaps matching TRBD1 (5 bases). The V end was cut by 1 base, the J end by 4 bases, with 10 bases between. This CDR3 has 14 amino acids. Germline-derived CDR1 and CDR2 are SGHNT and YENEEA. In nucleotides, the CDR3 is TGTGCCAGCAGCTTAGGACGGGGGAGCACTGAAGCTTTCTTT. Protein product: CASSLGRGSTEAFF.

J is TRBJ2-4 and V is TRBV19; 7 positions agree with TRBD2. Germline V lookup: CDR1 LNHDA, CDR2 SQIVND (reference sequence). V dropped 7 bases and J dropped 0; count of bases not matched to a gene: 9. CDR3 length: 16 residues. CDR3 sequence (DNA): TGTGCCAGTACTGCGGGAGCTTTACTAGCCAAAAACATTCAGTACTTC. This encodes CASTAGALLAKNIQYF.

The CDR3 sequence is CASSLQEDTEAFF. The CDR3 DNA reads as TGTGCCAGCAGCTTACAGGAGGACACTGAAGCTTTCTTT. V gene TRBV7-3 combines with J gene TRBJ1-1; no clear D. The germline CDR1 and CDR2 sequences are SGHTA and FQGTGA. V dropped 2 bases and J dropped 3 bases, with 7 bases sitting between them. The CDR3 totals 13 residues.

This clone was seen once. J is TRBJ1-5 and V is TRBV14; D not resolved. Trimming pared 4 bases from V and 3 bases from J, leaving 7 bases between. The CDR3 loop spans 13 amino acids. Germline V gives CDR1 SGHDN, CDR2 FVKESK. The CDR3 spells CASSRAPNQPQHF. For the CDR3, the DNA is TGTGCCAGCAGCCGAGCCCCCAATCAGCCCCAGCATTTT.